This TCR beta chain was obtained from a study of T cell responses to AZD1222 COVID-19 vaccine. Study-wide results and limits: An increase in Spike-specific TCR breadth and depth was observed after two AZD1222 doses. Regions 160-218 and 743-854 held dominance among vaccine-associated CD4 TCRs, which spanned spike. Clonal diversity was possibly underestimated, and the donors were mostly white British, with more females. Only after the peak T cell response were repertoires sampled.

Data came from immunoSEQ multiplex PCR; TCRdb stores just in-frame clones and leaves some out. The sample holds 200,000 to 250,000 clones, 90% to 95% seen once. About this clone: Antigen specificity is unknown.

The V end was cut by 0 bases, the J end by 3 bases, with 5 bases between. This CDR3 is built from 13 residues. Germline assignment: CDR1 MGHRA and CDR2 YSYEKL. Sequencing was performed on peripheral blood, taken on day 0 of MenACWY control vaccination. The gene calls are TRBV4-1 and TRBJ1-2, with D uncertain. The TCR was taken from an adult in good health. The CDR3 DNA reads TGCGCCAGCAGCCAAGAATTACACTATGGCTACACCTTC. Translated, it gives CASSQELHYGYTF.